These 7 T cell receptor beta chains were all obtained from the same sample, sequenced in a study of blood T cell repertoires in COVID-19. Some clones are missing from TCRdb's copy, which holds only in-frame ones; the method was immunoSEQ multiplex PCR. The table shows roughly 150,000 clones, with roughly 90% occurring only once. Sequenced sample: peripheral blood. The receptors were gathered from a man in his late teens or twenties with acute or convalescent COVID-19.

This clone was recorded once. This sequence joins TRBV14 and TRBJ1-4; D not resolved. Germline CDR1 SGHDN, CDR2 FVKESK. Trimming took 0 bases from V and 8 from J, leaving 19 bases between them. CDR3 length: 17 amino acids. The CDR3 reads CASSQEVQPGRGEKLFF. As DNA, the CDR3 is TGTGCCAGCAGCCAAGAAGTCCAGCCGGGCCGAGGGGAAAAACTGTTTTTT.

V usage is TRBV15 and J usage is TRBJ1-1; no clear D gene. This CDR3 spans 13 amino acids. Trimming removed 2 bases at V and 2 bases at J, with 6 bases between. CDR1 LNHNV and CDR2 YYDKDF come from the germline V gene (reference sequence). This chain's CDR3 is CATSRQVNTEAFF. CDR3 nucleotides: TGTGCCACCAGCAGACAGGTAAACACTGAAGCTTTCTTT.

The gene calls are TRBV3-1 (or the pseudogene TRBV3-2) and TRBJ2-3; 9 positions agree with TRBD2. Per germline, CDR1 LGHDT and CDR2 YNNKEL (reference sequence). J gave up 2 bases and V 0 bases, and 6 bases lay outside the gene matches. The length of the CDR3 is 17 residues. The CDR3 loop is CASSQDLASGDTDTQYF. DNA for the CDR3: TGTGCCAGCAGCCAAGACTTAGCTAGCGGGGACACAGATACGCAGTATTTT.

V and J are TRBV30 and TRBJ2-2, with 9 bases matching TRBD1. CDR1 and CDR2 from the germline V gene are GTSNPN and SVGIG (reference sequence). The trim removed 4 bases at V and 6 bases at J, leaving 6 bases unmatched. The CDR3 runs to 14 residues. The CDR3 protein is CAWTGTGLAGELFF. In nucleotides, the CDR3 is TGTGCCTGGACCGGGACAGGGCTCGCCGGGGAGCTGTTTTTT.

DNA of the CDR3: TGCGCCAGCCGGACTAGCGGGGGGGCCGAGCAGTACTTC. Amino acids: CASRTSGGAEQYF. V usage is TRBV5-1 and J usage is TRBJ2-7; 15 bases map to TRBD2. J lost 6 bases, V lost 7 bases, and 2 bases had no gene match. This CDR3 is 13 amino acids long. Germline assignment: CDR1 SGHRS and CDR2 YFSETQ.

The chain carries TRBV18 and TRBJ1-5, with D unclear. V was shortened by 3 bases and J by 0 bases, with 9 bases between the two germline ends. The CDR3 length is 15 residues. Germline-derived CDR1 and CDR2 are KGHSH and LQKENI. The CDR3 DNA reads as TGTGCCAGCTCACCGGACGGGAATAGCAATCAGCCCCAGCATTTT. Translation gives CASSPDGNSNQPQHF. Drawing the rest from reference TRBV18 and TRBJ1-5, the complete variable domain is NAGVMQNPRHLVRRRGQEARLRCSPMKGHSHVYWYRQLPEEGLKFMVYLQKENIIDESGMPKERFSAEFPKEGPSILRIQQVVRGDSAAYFCASSPDGNSNQPQHFGDGTRLSIL.

The gene calls are TRBV5-8 and TRBJ1-4, with 9 bases identical to TRBD1. The CDR3 is 15 residues long. V shed 4 bases and J 11 bases; nucleotides not matched to a gene: 12. Germline CDR1 reads SGHTS; CDR2 reads YDEGEE. CDR3 region: CASSAYRDRVGKLFF. For the CDR3, the DNA is TGTGCCAGCAGCGCATACCGGGACAGGGTCGGGAAACTGTTTTTT.